This T cell receptor (beta chain) comes out of a study of vaccination effects on CD4 cells after COVID-19 (dated by TCRdb to between 2022 and 2023). The study in broad terms: Across the study, the median time from the second dose to post-vaccine sampling was 72 days (range 14 to 241). The full study included 10 to 11 COVID-19 convalescent patients and a few SARS-CoV-2-naive healthy vaccine recipients. Cultures from other donors in the study were sequenced using the Oncomine TCR Beta short-read assay on an Illumina iSeq 100. SARS-CoV-2 spike-specific CD4+ TCR repertoires were compared before and after mRNA vaccination in COVID-19 convalescent patients and in infection-naive vaccine recipients.

This clone was detected a few times. Its antigen remains undetermined. Nothing much larger sits one base from this clone, and base qualities are not available. Study-wide conclusions, independent of this receptor: The study was limited by a small number of convalescent patients and lacked early post-infection timepoints. In healthy vaccine recipients, vaccine-induced clones were almost all SARS-CoV-2 mono-reactive, with only 1 of 255 cross-reactive with common cold coronaviruses. Clones induced by infection and clones induced by vaccination both contracted markedly at late timepoints after vaccination, which fits with T cell responses waning over time.

To prepare the library, the immunoSEQ multiplex PCR assay was applied. TCR beta CDR3 sequencing was performed on DNA from the cultured, isolated CD4+ T cells. Processing in the source paper ran as follows. Non-productive TCR sequences were discarded, and reads were trimmed to the CDR3 region, with only CDR3s of 7 or more amino acids retained. The MANAFEST web app was used to identify antigen-specific clonotypes by comparing expansion in peptide wells with expansion in reference cultures. To be called positive, a clone needed expansion at FDR<0.05 compared with the reference and with all other wells, an odds ratio greater than 5, and a frequency greater than 0.1% in two replicate wells. Cross-reactive clonotypes were defined as significantly expanded in SARS-CoV-2 spike wells and in at least one common cold coronavirus spike condition. Using the stringdist R package, CDR3 similarity was measured by Levenshtein distance, and unrooted trees were constructed with ape in R 3.6.1. Here the immuneACCESS table is served through TCRdb, limited to in-frame sequences with V and J called. Missing clones are a known gap in these copies; in checked studies unresolved V genes cover under half, and the rest lacks a known reason. V and J calls and clone size are copied from that table; D and trimming were computed from the DNA. For this sample there are around 24,000 clones; 60% to 80% appear just once. The leading ten clones occupy around 25% of the sample.

Trimming takes 0 bases from V and 0 bases from J, and the germline ends sit 9 bases apart. CDR1 and CDR2 were assigned from the germline V gene (reference sequence) as GTSNPN and SVGIG. The CDR3 measures 14 amino acids from cysteine to phenylalanine. The entry retains the CDR3 DNA only, 42 bases that are in frame from base 1. In the ViraFEST assay, PBMC were stimulated with viral peptide pools, and TCR sequencing was then used to find antigen-specific CD4+ T cell clonotypes based on their expansion. After less than eleven days of culture, CD4+ T cells were isolated with the EasySep CD4+ T cell isolation kit. Each participant received two doses of an mRNA SARS-CoV-2 vaccine, either BNT162b2 or mRNA-1273. Healthy vaccine recipients had no prior SARS-CoV-2 infection, confirmed by negative nucleocapsid antibodies before and after vaccination. Each well held fewer than 2.5 million PBMC cultured in IMDM containing roughly 5% human AB serum, roughly 9.6 IU/ml IL-2 and gentamicin, along with approximately 10 ug/ml peptides. On days 3 and 7, half of the culture medium was replaced with fresh IL-2-containing medium. Unless noted otherwise, every peptide stimulation condition was cultured in triplicate wells. Using Ficoll-Paque Plus gradient centrifugation, PBMC were separated from whole blood and then either used fresh or cryopreserved at -140C. The overlapping peptide pools covered the spike proteins of SARS-CoV-2 as well as those of the common cold coronaviruses HCoV-NL63, HCoV-OC43 and HCoV-229E. Genomic DNA was extracted from cultured CD4+ T cells with the QIAamp micro DNA kit.

Here the chain combines TRBV30 and TRBJ2-7, with the D call perhaps TRBD1 or TRBD2, each one matching 6 bases. This sample comprised CD4+ T cells from PBMCs cultured with HCoV-NL63 spike peptides, obtained after COVID-19 vaccination. Interpreted using the paper, the cell subset or site label stands for: HCoV-NL63 spike overlapping peptide pool stimulation. This TCR was recovered from a human donor who received a COVID-19 vaccine. The CDR3 in this case is CAWSVGGTSYEQYF. The DNA sequence is TGTGCCTGGAGTGTAGGGGGGACCTCCTACGAGCAGTACTTC.